Included here is one T cell receptor beta chain sequence, with context. Its antigen is still unknown. Other DNA variants within this sample encode the same CDR3. Data came from immunoSEQ multiplex PCR; TCRdb stores just in-frame clones and leaves some out. The table shows approximately 210,000 clones, with around 86% occurring only once. Separation from the roughly 670-subject first cohort characterized the approximately 120-subject validation cohort, to which the donors belonged. These data belong to a study of cytomegalovirus exposure and HLA in healthy donors. On the study more broadly: The same platform used for the approximately 700 first-cohort repertoires was also used for the 95 to 150 validation repertoires, as a later analysis reported. Findings and caveats of the study: There were a few CMV-associated chains whose specificity for CMV antigens was confirmed in vitro. The listing of 150 to 200 TCR beta chains classed them as cytomegalovirus-associated.

The sequence was collected from a woman aged 18-29 years in good health and CMV-seronegative. What was sequenced was PBMCs.

DNA for the CDR3: TGTGCCAGCAGCGTCGCGGGGGGGCCCCAAGAGACCCAGTACTTC. It specifies CASSVAGGPQETQYF. The chain employs TRBV9 and TRBJ2-5; 9 bases are a match to TRBD2. With 2 bases clipped from V and 1 base from J, the junction kept 3 bases outside the gene matches. Per germline, CDR1 SGDLS and CDR2 YYNGEE. The CDR3 runs 15 residues.